Given below is one T cell receptor (beta chain) in context. This specimen comes from a study of blood T cell repertoires in COVID-19. Looking at the study overall: PBMCs, B-cell-depleted T cells, or T cells provided the cDNA or gDNA that made up the material.

Original handling: Counts of nucleated cells, estimated from reference gene primer amplification, were obtained. Profiled with immunoSEQ multiplex PCR; TCRdb holds only in-frame clones, not every one. V, J and clone size reflect that table, while D and trimming were determined from the DNA. The repertoire holds roughly 87,000 clones, with around 86% as singletons. The sequence was collected from a man aged 45-65 years with active COVID-19. The sample comprised peripheral blood.

CDR3 coding DNA: TGTGCCAGCAGCGTAGCAGTAGCGTCGACCCTGGATACGCAGTATTTT. This encodes CASSVAVASTLDTQYF. The genes are TRBV9 and TRBJ2-3; tentative D call: TRBD2 (5 bases). Germline CDR1 SGDLS, CDR2 YYNGEE. V lost 0 bases and J lost 6, with 17 bases in between. This CDR3 is built from 16 residues.